The clone carrying this T cell receptor beta chain was recorded a few times. Its antigen is unidentified. This entry belongs to a study of beta chain features in type 1 diabetes. General study points: Patients with Type 1 diabetes showed moderately but significantly shorter TCRB CDR3s in all four CD4+ subsets. Type 1 diabetes patients had fewer VDJ junction insertions and more deletions.

The entirety of the isolated RNA underwent reverse transcription, so expressed TCRB transcripts were sequenced. For naive, central memory and regulatory T cell samples, reads averaged roughly 3.5 million. Sequenced by immunoSEQ multiplex PCR; TCRdb stores in-frame clones only, minus some. In the table there are around 250,000 clones, about 15% of which are singletons. The germline CDR1 and CDR2 sequences are SGHRS and YFSETQ. The CDR3 loop spans 16 amino acids. V shed 4 bases, J shed 6 bases, and the junction held 14 bases outside the gene matches. The chain has TRBV5-1 and TRBJ2-7; 9 nucleotides align to TRBD1. The sample comprised naive CD4+ T cells from blood. The receptor's source is a man under 40 with type 1 diabetes. The CDR3 is CASSILPGQGSGEQYF. DNA for the CDR3: TGCGCCAGCAGCATACTACCGGGACAGGGTTCGGGCGAGCAGTACTTC. Filled out from reference TRBV5-1 and TRBJ2-7, the complete variable domain reads KAGVTQTPRYLIKTRGQQVTLSCSPISGHRSVSWYQQTPGQGLQFLFEYFSETQRNKGNFPGRFSGRQFSNSRSEMNVSTLELGDSALYLCASSILPGQGSGEQYFGPGTRLTVT.